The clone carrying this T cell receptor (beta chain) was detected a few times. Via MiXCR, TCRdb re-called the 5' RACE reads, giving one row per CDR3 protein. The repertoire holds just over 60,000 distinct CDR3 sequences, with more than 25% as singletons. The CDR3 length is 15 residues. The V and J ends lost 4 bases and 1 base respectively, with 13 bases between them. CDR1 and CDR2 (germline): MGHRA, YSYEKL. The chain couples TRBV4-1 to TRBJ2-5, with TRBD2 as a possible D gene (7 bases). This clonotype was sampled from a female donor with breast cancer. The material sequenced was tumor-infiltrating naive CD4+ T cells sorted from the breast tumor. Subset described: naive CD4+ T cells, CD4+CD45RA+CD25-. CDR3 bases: TGCGCCAGCAGCCGGGTAGGGGGGGGCCAAGAGACCCAGTACTTC. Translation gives CASSRVGGGQETQYF.